The 28 T cell receptor beta chains in this list originate from one sample, sequenced in a study of blood T cell repertoires in COVID-19. The method was immunoSEQ multiplex PCR; TCRdb's version includes in-frame clones alone and lacks a portion of them. The sample holds under 250,000 clones, around 80% seen once. Sequencing used PBMCs or T cells enriched from blood (not recorded which). All receptors come from a man in his 60s who had recovered from COVID-19.

V gene TRBV5-4 combines with J gene TRBJ2-7; tentative D call: TRBD1 (6 bases). The CDR3 totals 17 residues. Trimming cost V 1 base and J 3 bases, with 20 bases left between them. The V gene's germline CDR1 is SGHNT and CDR2 YYREEE (reference sequence). CDR3 DNA sequence: TGTGCCAGCAGCTTGCCAATGGGACCCGAGGGGGTCTACGAGCAGTACTTC. Protein sequence: CASSLPMGPEGVYEQYF. The full variable domain, its missing parts supplied by reference TRBV5-4 and TRBJ2-7, is ETGVTQSPTHLIKTRGQQVTLRCSSQSGHNTVSWYQQALGQGPQFIFQYYREEENGRGNFPPRFSGLQFPNYSSELNVNALELDDSALYLCASSLPMGPEGVYEQYFGPGTRLTVT.

The count of this clone is one. This rearrangement joins TRBV11-2 to TRBJ2-1; 9 bases agree with TRBD2. Per the germline V gene, CDR1 is SGHAT and CDR2 is FQNNGV. This CDR3 has 17 residues. J gave up 4 bases and V 2 bases, and 9 bases lay outside the gene matches. The CDR3 region is CASSLTGGGGVYNEQFF. The DNA of the CDR3 is TGTGCCAGCAGCTTAACTGGAGGCGGGGGGGTTTACAATGAGCAGTTCTTC.

The chain is built from TRBV4-1 and TRBJ2-1, with 8 bases aligning to TRBD2. The CDR3 contains 15 residues. The V segment lost 1 base and the J segment 7 bases; nucleotides outside the gene matches: 6. CDR1 and CDR2 from the germline V gene are MGHRA and YSYEKL. CDR3 DNA: TGCGCCAGCAGCCAAGCGGGGGGGCCCTGGAATGAGCAGTTCTTC. Its translation is CASSQAGGPWNEQFF.

The chain couples TRBV5-1 to TRBJ2-1; 10 nucleotides match TRBD2. V lost 1 base, J lost 7 bases, and 8 bases stayed unmatched. The CDR3 sequence is 16 residues long. The germline V gene encodes CDR1 SGHRS and CDR2 YFSETQ. The DNA for the CDR3 is TGCGCCAGCAGCTTGAGTACGCTAGCGGGGGTTAATGAGCAGTTCTTC. It encodes CASSLSTLAGVNEQFF.

The CDR3 DNA reads TGTGCCAGTAGTATACGGGGGTTCAGCTACGAGCAGTACTTC. This encodes CASSIRGFSYEQYF. This rearrangement joins TRBV19 to TRBJ2-7; possible D gene TRBD2, 6 bases. This CDR3 has 14 amino acids. V was cut by 2 bases and J by 3 bases, with 11 bases left in between. Germline V lookup: CDR1 LNHDA, CDR2 SQIVND (reference sequence).

This clone is a singleton in its sample. The rearrangement links TRBV28 to TRBJ1-6, with 7 bases lining up with TRBD1. V dropped 6 bases and J dropped 1; count of bases not matched to a gene: 9. CDR3 length equals 17 residues. Germline CDR1 MDHEN, CDR2 SYDVKM. The CDR3 DNA reads TGTGCCAGCAGATCGACAGGGTGGGGATCCTATAATTCACCCCTCCACTTT. Its protein is CASRSTGWGSYNSPLHF.

The V and J genes are TRBV5-1 and TRBJ2-1; TRBD2 agrees at 7 bases. Germline CDR1 and CDR2: SGHRS and YFSETQ. The CDR3 consists of 13 residues. The V segment lost 2 bases and the J segment 8 bases; nucleotides outside the gene matches: 4. CDR3 bases: TGCGCCAGCAGCTTCCGGGGGGACGATGAGCAGTTCTTC. This encodes CASSFRGDDEQFF.

This clone was seen ten or more times. This chain uses TRBV11-1 with TRBJ1-6, with 8 bases identical to TRBD1. This CDR3 is built from 15 residues. In germline, CDR1 is SGHAT, CDR2 FQDESV (reference sequence). V lost 5 bases to trimming and J lost 7 bases; unmatched junction nucleotides: 7. CDR3 nucleotides: TGTGCCAGCAGCCTGCAGGACAGGGCGAATTCACCCCTCCACTTT. Its translation: CASSLQDRANSPLHF.

This clone appeared once. This rearrangement joins TRBV6-1 to TRBJ1-5, with no clear D. The V end lost 2 bases, the J end lost 0 bases, and 8 bases lay between the germline ends. The V gene's germline CDR1 is MNHNS and CDR2 SASEGT. The CDR3 spans 15 residues. The CDR3 is CASSELRISNQPQHF. The CDR3 bases are TGTGCCAGCAGTGAATTGCGAATTAGCAATCAGCCCCAGCATTTT.

This chain links TRBV2 with TRBJ1-4; TRBD1 agrees at 8 bases. V lost 3 bases, J lost 5 bases, and 5 bases stayed unmatched. CDR3 length equals 15 residues. Germline CDR1 and CDR2: SNHLY and FYNNEI. DNA of the CDR3: TGTGCCAGCAGTGAGAACAGGGGGTTGAATGAAAAACTGTTTTTT. Translating gives CASSENRGLNEKLFF.

The V call is TRBV7-9, the J call TRBJ1-1; D call uncertain. Between the trimmed V and J ends, which lost 1 base and 1 base, there was a span of 4 bases. CDR3 size: 13 residues. Germline V gene sequence: CDR1 SEHNR, CDR2 FQNEAQ (reference sequence). The CDR3 is CASSLGENTEAFF. The CDR3 DNA is TGTGCCAGCAGCTTAGGCGAGAACACTGAAGCTTTCTTT.

J is TRBJ2-5 and V is TRBV7-6; the match to TRBD1 covers 7 bases. The CDR3 covers 14 residues. V lost 8 bases and J lost 0; bases outside the gene matches: 6. The germline V gene encodes CDR1 SGHVS and CDR2 FNYEAQ. The DNA for the CDR3 is TGTGCCAGCGGGGGACAGACGTACCAAGAGACCCAGTACTTC. It encodes CASGGQTYQETQYF. Supplemented by reference TRBV7-6 and TRBJ2-5, the full variable domain reads GAGVSQSPRYKVTKRGQDVALRCDPISGHVSLYWYRQALGQGPEFLTYFNYEAQQDKSGLPNDRFSAERPEGSISTLTIQRTEQRDSAMYRCASGGQTYQETQYFGPGTRLLVL.

The chain carries TRBV10-3 and TRBJ1-3; possibly TRBD1 for D (6 bases). The germline V gene encodes CDR1 ENHRY and CDR2 SYGVKD. The V end lost 2 bases, the J end lost 1 base, and 12 bases lay between the germline ends. The CDR3 has 16 amino acids. The DNA for the CDR3 is TGTGCCATCAGTGAGGGGGTCAGGGGTTCTGGAAACACCATATATTTT. Its translation is CAISEGVRGSGNTIYF.

CDR3 region: CASRAAGRRAFF. In DNA, the CDR3 is TGCGCCAGCAGAGCGGCCGGGCGGCGGGCTTTCTTT. This chain uses TRBV5-1 with TRBJ1-1; D uncertain. The CDR3 sequence is 12 residues long. The V gene's germline CDR1 is SGHRS and CDR2 YFSETQ. The ends were cut back, 5 bases at V and 11 bases at J, with 16 bases in the middle. The full variable domain, completed using reference TRBV5-1 and TRBJ1-1, is KAGVTQTPRYLIKTRGQQVTLSCSPISGHRSVSWYQQTPGQGLQFLFEYFSETQRNKGNFPGRFSGRQFSNSRSEMNVSTLELGDSALYLCASRAAGRRAFFGQGTRLTVV.

The chain carries TRBV2 and TRBJ2-1; 9 bases line up with TRBD1. With 7 bases clipped from V and 9 bases from J, the junction kept 10 bases outside the gene matches. Germline V lookup: CDR1 SNHLY, CDR2 FYNNEI. The CDR3 runs to 14 residues. CDR3 protein: CASTERTGVGEQFF. As DNA, the CDR3 is TGTGCCAGCACCGAGAGGACAGGGGTCGGTGAGCAGTTCTTC.

The V call is TRBV20-1, the J call TRBJ2-2; TRBD1 aligns across 7 bases. Germline values: CDR1 DFQATT, CDR2 SNEGSKA (reference sequence). The CDR3 is made up of 13 amino acids. The V and J ends lost 3 bases and 4 bases, in that order; junction bases with no gene match: 2. For the CDR3, the DNA is TGCAGTGCTAGTAGGACAGGCACCGGGGAGCTGTTTTTT. Translating it yields CSASRTGTGELFF.

The chain joins TRBV5-1 to TRBJ2-1; TRBD1 agrees at 7 bases. This CDR3 comprises 16 residues. Trimming took 0 bases from V and 4 from J; bases not matched to a gene: 7. Germline loops: CDR1 SGHRS, CDR2 YFSETQ. The CDR3 nucleotides read TGCGCCAGCAGCTTGGGAGTTGGACAGGCGTACAATGAGCAGTTCTTC. It specifies CASSLGVGQAYNEQFF.

V usage is TRBV6-5 and J usage is TRBJ1-5; D ambiguous. CDR3 length equals 12 residues. Trimming removed 6 bases at V and 5 bases at J, with 8 bases between. The germline V gene encodes CDR1 MNHEY and CDR2 SVGAGI. The chain's CDR3 is CASREGDQPQHF. The CDR3 DNA reads TGTGCCAGCAGGGAGGGAGATCAGCCCCAGCATTTT.

J is TRBJ2-7 and V is TRBV7-2, with D possibly TRBD1 on 7 matching bases. With 5 bases removed from V and 2 bases from J, the gap between germline ends came to 22 bases. The CDR3 is 17 residues long. CDR1 and CDR2 (germline): SGHTA, FQGNSA. DNA of the CDR3: TGTGCCAGCAGCCCCCAGGGGGGTGGCGAAGATGCCTACGAGCAGTACTTC. It encodes CASSPQGGGEDAYEQYF.

The chain has TRBV27 and TRBJ1-1; no clear D gene. CDR1 is MNHEY and CDR2 is SMNVEV in the germline V gene (reference sequence). The V end was cut by 4 bases, the J end by 5 bases, with 11 bases between. The CDR3 extends over 13 amino acids. As DNA, the CDR3 is TGTGCCAGCAGTTCAGCAGGTCGGACTGAAGCTTTCTTT. Translating gives CASSSAGRTEAFF.

This rearrangement joins TRBV27 to TRBJ2-6, with TRBD1 as a possible D gene (6 bases). The CDR3 runs 16 residues. CDR1 and CDR2 (germline): MNHEY, SMNVEV (reference sequence). V was pared by 6 bases and J by 0 bases, with 12 bases between. Here the CDR3 reads CASSSTGSSGANVLTF. CDR3 in DNA: TGTGCCAGCAGCTCTACAGGGAGCTCTGGGGCCAACGTCCTGACTTTC.

Only one count was recorded for this clone. The CDR3 sequence: CASSLFVGQNNSPLHF. Written as DNA, the CDR3 is TGTGCCAGCAGCCTATTCGTAGGACAGAATAATTCACCCCTCCACTTT. The rearrangement links TRBV7-2 to TRBJ1-6; the D gene is possibly TRBD1 (6 bases). V lost 5 bases to trimming and J lost 5 bases, with 16 bases between them. The CDR3 has 16 amino acids. Per the germline V gene, CDR1 is SGHTA and CDR2 is FQGNSA.

Remarks on this clone: A much bigger clone sits one base away, suggesting this may be a read error. J is TRBJ1-1 and V is TRBV24-1; no definite D call. CDR3 size: 13 residues. CDR1 and CDR2 from the germline V gene are KGHDR and SFDVKD. The ends were cut back, 4 bases at V and 1 base at J, with 6 bases in the middle. CDR3 in amino acids: CATSDPRNTEAFF. DNA for the CDR3: TGTGCCACCAGTGACCCCAGGAACACTGAAGCTTTCTTT.

CDR3 DNA sequence: TGTGCCAGTGCTCAGACTAGCGGGGGCCGTTACAATGAGCAGTTCTTC. This codes for CASAQTSGGRYNEQFF. The genes are TRBV19 and TRBJ2-1, with 12 bases matching TRBD2. The CDR3 extends over 16 amino acids. CDR1 is LNHDA, CDR2 SQIVND, per germline (reference sequence). The junction had 9 bases not matched to a gene; V was cut back by 8 bases and J by 4 bases.

This rearrangement joins TRBV19 to TRBJ1-5; D is undetermined. The length of the CDR3 is 14 residues. Between the trimmed V and J ends, which lost 3 bases and 4 bases, there was a span of 10 bases. Germline V gene sequence: CDR1 LNHDA, CDR2 SQIVND (reference sequence). This CDR3 is CASSILTGNQPQHF. CDR3 DNA: TGTGCCAGTAGTATCCTGACGGGGAATCAGCCCCAGCATTTT.

The chain employs TRBV7-2 and TRBJ2-7; possibly TRBD1 for D (6 bases). Trimming left V 0 bases short and J 6 bases short, with 15 bases between. The CDR3 totals 15 residues. The V gene's germline CDR1 is SGHTA and CDR2 FQGNSA. CDR3 region: CASSLALNRASEQYF. CDR3 bases: TGTGCCAGCAGCTTAGCGCTCAACAGGGCCTCCGAGCAGTACTTC.

The V call is TRBV18, the J call TRBJ1-2, with D unclear. The germline V gene encodes CDR1 KGHSH and CDR2 LQKENI. The V end lost 3 bases, the J end lost 4 bases, and 9 bases lay between the germline ends. The CDR3 runs 13 residues. The CDR3 protein is CASSPDAGYGYTF. The DNA of the CDR3 is TGTGCCAGCTCACCCGACGCGGGCTATGGCTACACCTTC.

The chain couples TRBV19 to TRBJ1-5; a weak D match, TRBD1 (6 bases). There are 13 residues in the CDR3. V was pared by 9 bases and J by 3 bases, with 12 bases between. Germline CDR1 is LNHDA and CDR2 is SQIVND (reference sequence). Here the CDR3 DNA reads TGTGCCAGCCAGGACAGACCCAATCAGCCCCAGCATTTT. Encoded protein: CASQDRPNQPQHF.